This record covers a single T cell receptor (beta chain). Antigen: not known. The sample belongs to a study of Ad26.COV2.S vaccination and SARS-CoV-2 variants. Study-wide background: Ad26.COV2.S shots went into the muscle once or twice, 56 days apart. Whole-study findings and limits: Possible underestimation of total T cell responses by the TCR breadth and depth analyses was noted. Whether participants received vaccine or placebo, their non-spike TCR breadth was similar.

Clones were sequenced by immunoSEQ multiplex PCR, and TCRdb holds only the in-frame ones, with some missing. This table has a few hundred thousand clones, over 75% appearing once. Sample treatment: some 20 received Ad26.COV2.S at low or high dose, single or two shots; several received placebo; per-sample allocation not given. The study sampled participants on day 63 after the first vaccine or placebo injection. Cohort 1b enrolled adults aged 18-55 years in Boston. Sample: peripheral blood, taken in a trial of Ad26.COV2.S vaccine versus placebo. The TCR sequence derives from a person aged 18-60 years who received the Ad26.COV2.S COVID-19 vaccine or a placebo.

The CDR3 DNA sequence: TGTGCCAGCATGGCCAATCAGGAACTTTACGAGCAGTACTTC. Translating gives CASMANQELYEQYF. V and J are TRBV28 and TRBJ2-7; no definite D call. V lost 7 bases and J 4 bases, leaving 17 bases between the germline ends. The CDR3 length is 14 residues. Germline values: CDR1 MDHEN, CDR2 SYDVKM.